The clone carrying this T cell receptor (beta chain) occurred a few times. Its antigen remains unidentified. The source of the sample is a study of follicular helper T cells after annual influenza vaccination. Study-wide findings and caveats: Most later recoveries of Day 7 ICOS+CD38+ clones were ICOS-CD38- cTfh.

Generated by immunoSEQ multiplex PCR, the TCRdb table keeps only in-frame clones and is missing some. Of fewer than 7,500 clones detected, 70% to 90% appear once; the ten largest clones hold roughly 0.69%. Time point described: 2015-2016 season, 7 days after influenza vaccination. Adults received seasonal inactivated influenza vaccine, with sorted blood CD4 subsets sequenced before and after. Vaccine contraindications, substance abuse, HIV/AIDS, active malignancy and active illness excluded donors. Non-naive CD4+CXCR5+PD-1+ cTfh were sorted into ICOS+CD38+ and ICOS-CD38- fractions. Trimming pared 10 bases from V and 1 base from J, leaving 20 bases between. Germline-derived CDR1 and CDR2 are ENHRY and SYGVKD. CDR3 size: 16 residues.

This clonotype was sampled from an adult who received the influenza vaccine. The V call is TRBV10-3, the J call TRBJ2-1; TRBD2 is a possible D gene (6 bases). Sequencing was performed on CXCR5+ CD38- circulating T follicular helper cells from blood, taken 7 days after influenza vaccination. Stated subset: circulating Tfh, non-naive CD4+CXCR5+PD-1+ (ICOS+CD38+ or ICOS-CD38-). The chain's CDR3 is CATTISGKISYNEQFF. For the CDR3, the DNA is TGTGCCACCACCATTAGCGGAAAAATATCCTACAATGAGCAGTTCTTC.